These 32 T cell receptor beta chains originate from one sample sequenced in a study of blood T cell repertoires in COVID-19. The protocol was immunoSEQ multiplex PCR, while the TCRdb copy is restricted to in-frame clones and leaves out a portion. Of about 100,000 clones in the sample, approximately 89% are singletons; the top ten hold roughly 1.9%. Sequenced: peripheral blood. These receptors were collected from a man aged 45-65 years with active COVID-19.

The genes are TRBV7-2 and TRBJ2-6; 11 bases line up with TRBD1. The germline CDR1 and CDR2 sequences are SGHTA and FQGNSA. The CDR3 length is 19 residues. J gave up 3 bases and V 1 base, and 8 bases lay outside the gene matches. The CDR3 spells CASSLVGRDRGFGANVLTF. The CDR3 DNA reads TGTGCCAGCAGCTTAGTTGGCCGGGACAGGGGGTTTGGGGCCAACGTCCTGACTTTC.

The chain couples TRBV10-3 to TRBJ1-1, with TRBD1 matching over 8 bases. Germline V CDR1 and CDR2: ENHRY, SYGVKD. The length of the CDR3 is 14 residues. V lost 6 bases to trimming and J lost 1 base; unmatched junction nucleotides: 4. The CDR3 bases are TGTGCCATCAGATCACAGGGGGGGAACACTGAAGCTTTCTTT. It yields the protein CAIRSQGGNTEAFF.

The chain is built from TRBV10-3 and TRBJ2-1, with 7 nucleotides matching TRBD2. Germline assignment: CDR1 ENHRY and CDR2 SYGVKD. V shed 4 bases, J shed 4 bases, and the junction held 1 base outside the gene matches. This CDR3 is 13 amino acids long. CDR3 bases: TGTGCCATCAGTGGGGAGGGGTACAATGAGCAGTTCTTC. Its translation: CAISGEGYNEQFF.

This rearrangement joins TRBV19 to TRBJ1-1; TRBD1 is a possible D gene (5 bases). CDR3 size: 15 residues. Germline V lookup: CDR1 LNHDA, CDR2 SQIVND (reference sequence). The V and J ends lost 11 bases and 1 base respectively, with 20 bases between them. CDR3 coding DNA: TGTGCCGCCAGTAGATATGGGGCCCCGAACACTGAAGCTTTCTTT. It yields the protein CAASRYGAPNTEAFF.

The V and J genes are TRBV3-1 (or the pseudogene TRBV3-2) and TRBJ2-1, with a tentative D call TRBD1 (6 bases). The CDR3 totals 14 residues. CDR1 and CDR2 (germline): LGHDT, YNNKEL (reference sequence). Trimming pared 1 base from V and 10 bases from J, leaving 14 bases between. The CDR3 DNA reads as TGTGCCAGCAGCCAAGGGATCAACAGGGAGGAGCAGTTCTTC. It translates to CASSQGINREEQFF.

The rearrangement uses TRBV6-5 and TRBJ2-3, with 7 bases lining up with TRBD1. The CDR3 runs 14 residues. J lost 4 bases, V lost 6 bases, and 7 bases had no gene match. CDR1 MNHEY and CDR2 SVGAGI come from the germline V gene. CDR3 sequence: CASSSRTGSDTQYF. CDR3 nucleotides: TGTGCCAGCAGCTCACGGACAGGCTCAGATACGCAGTATTTT.

The chain employs TRBV11-2 and TRBJ2-5; TRBD2 is a possible D gene (5 bases). The V gene lost 2 bases and the J gene lost 4 bases, with 11 bases spanning the gap. CDR1 is SGHAT and CDR2 is FQNNGV in the germline V gene. This CDR3 spans 14 amino acids. CDR3 DNA: TGTGCCAGCAGCTTAAGAGGGAAACTAGAGACCCAGTACTTC. Amino acids: CASSLRGKLETQYF.

V and J are TRBV12-3 or TRBV12-4 and TRBJ1-1; D is undetermined. Trimming left V 0 bases short and J 10 bases short, with 9 bases between. This CDR3 has 12 amino acids. The CDR3 DNA follows: TGTGCCAGCAGTTTAGCACGAGGTGGAGCTTTCTTT. Protein sequence: CASSLARGGAFF.

For the CDR3, the DNA is TGCGCCACCACCCGGGGGGGGAACACCGGGGAGCTGTTTTTT. It codes for CATTRGGNTGELFF. This chain connects TRBV5-1 to TRBJ2-2; 8 bases line up with TRBD2. The CDR3 length is 14 residues. CDR1 is SGHRS, CDR2 YFSETQ, per germline. The ends lost 9 bases at V and 1 base at J; junction bases unmatched: 5.

In nucleotides, the CDR3 is TGTGCCAGCAGCGTAGCCCCGGACACCCCTAGCTACGAGCAGTACTTC. The encoded protein is CASSVAPDTPSYEQYF. The chain links TRBV9 to TRBJ2-7; D possibly corresponds to TRBD1 (5 bases). The CDR3 sequence is 16 residues long. Trimming shortened V by 0 bases and J by 3 bases, and 16 bases separated the two germline ends. CDR1 and CDR2 (germline): SGDLS, YYNGEE.

On this clone itself: One end of the junction is discordant with germline, which a read error may explain. Within the sample, other DNA sequences also encode this same CDR3. The J gene is TRBJ1-2, the V gene TRBV14; maybe TRBD1 (6 bases). Germline V gives CDR1 SGHDN, CDR2 FVKESK. The CDR3 length is 15 residues. CDR3 in DNA: TGTGCTAGCAGCCAAAGTTTGGGACACGGCTATGGCTACACCTTC. It translates to CASSQSLGHGYGYTF.

V and J are TRBV4-1 and TRBJ2-2; D remains unclear. Trimming cost V 1 base and J 5 bases, with 8 bases left between them. The CDR3 extends over 14 amino acids. Per germline, CDR1 MGHRA and CDR2 YSYEKL. Here the CDR3 DNA reads TGCGCCAGCAGCCAAGTAGCTGGGACCGGGGAGCTGTTTTTT. Protein sequence: CASSQVAGTGELFF.

CDR3 DNA sequence: TGTGCCAGTAAAGATGGGAGTTGGACCGGGGAGCTGTTTTTT. Amino acids: CASKDGSWTGELFF. The rearrangement joins TRBV19 to TRBJ2-2, with D possibly being TRBD2 (5 bases). Germline V gives CDR1 LNHDA, CDR2 SQIVND (reference sequence). Trimming stripped 7 bases from V and 5 bases from J, with 14 bases between. The CDR3 totals 14 residues. Drawing the rest from reference TRBV19 and TRBJ2-2, the complete variable domain is DGGITQSPKYLFRKEGQNVTLSCEQNLNHDAMYWYRQDPGQGLRLIYYSQIVNDFQKGDIAEGYSVSREKKESFPLTVTSAQKNPTAFYLCASKDGSWTGELFFGEGSRLTVL.

The chain combines TRBV9 with TRBJ2-5; D might be TRBD1 (6 bases). Germline V gene lookup returns CDR1 SGDLS and CDR2 YYNGEE. The germline V and J ends were trimmed by 4 bases and 0 bases, with 13 bases remaining between them. The CDR3 loop spans 15 amino acids. The CDR3 sequence: CASSPGQLDQETQYF. The CDR3 DNA reads as TGTGCCAGCAGCCCAGGACAGTTAGACCAAGAGACCCAGTACTTC.

This rearrangement joins TRBV18 to TRBJ1-6, with D unresolved. With 3 bases removed from V and 11 bases from J, the gap between germline ends came to 17 bases. The CDR3 runs to 15 residues. Per germline, CDR1 KGHSH and CDR2 LQKENI. The CDR3 nucleotides are TGTGCCAGCTCACCTCGCCTGACCCGTGAGGCACCCCTCCACTTT. The encoded protein is CASSPRLTREAPLHF. Full variable domain (remainder filled in from reference TRBV18 and TRBJ1-6): NAGVMQNPRHLVRRRGQEARLRCSPMKGHSHVYWYRQLPEEGLKFMVYLQKENIIDESGMPKERFSAEFPKEGPSILRIQQVVRGDSAAYFCASSPRLTREAPLHFGNGTRLTVT.

This sequence joins TRBV19 and TRBJ2-1, with 9 nucleotides matching TRBD1. The CDR3 is 15 residues long. J was trimmed by 8 bases and V by 3 bases; bases with no gene match: 8. Looked up from germline, CDR1 is LNHDA and CDR2 is SQIVND (reference sequence). This CDR3 is CASSISGTGIHEQFF. The CDR3 bases are TGTGCCAGTAGTATCTCCGGGACAGGGATCCATGAGCAGTTCTTC.

V and J are TRBV5-1 and TRBJ2-5, with 7 bases aligning to TRBD1. The CDR3 spans 15 residues. Germline V lookup: CDR1 SGHRS, CDR2 YFSETQ. V lost 5 bases to trimming and J lost 2 bases; unmatched junction nucleotides: 9. CDR3 amino acids: CASSQGTVLQETQYF. The DNA of the CDR3 is TGCGCCAGCAGTCAAGGGACAGTTTTACAAGAGACCCAGTACTTC.

The V and J genes are TRBV27 and TRBJ1-5, with D uncertain. V shed 5 bases and J shed 0 bases, with 8 bases lying between them. Looked up from germline, CDR1 is MNHEY and CDR2 is SMNVEV (reference sequence). The CDR3 runs to 14 residues. CDR3 sequence: CASSENLSNQPQHF. The CDR3, as DNA: TGTGCCAGCAGTGAGAATCTTAGCAATCAGCCCCAGCATTTT.

The chain is built from TRBV6-5 and TRBJ2-2; D may be TRBD1 (6 bases). The V end was cut by 6 bases, the J end by 0 bases, with 11 bases between. CDR3 length: 15 amino acids. Germline CDR1 reads MNHEY; CDR2 reads SVGAGI. The CDR3 DNA is TGTGCCAGCAGGCCGGGACAAACGAACACCGGGGAGCTGTTTTTT. This codes for CASRPGQTNTGELFF.

This rearrangement joins TRBV11-2 to TRBJ1-4, with D perhaps TRBD1 (6 bases). The CDR3 loop spans 13 amino acids. Trimming left V 4 bases short and J 5 bases short, with 8 bases between. Per germline, CDR1 SGHAT and CDR2 FQNNGV. In DNA form, the CDR3 reads TGTGCCAGCAGCTGGGGGCTGAATGAAAAACTGTTTTTT. It specifies CASSWGLNEKLFF.

A remark on this clone: Germline and junction disagree at one end, which may indicate a read error. The chain recombines TRBV27 with TRBJ2-1; TRBD1 aligns across 9 bases. The CDR3 has 20 residues. The germline V gene encodes CDR1 MNHEY and CDR2 SMNVEV (reference sequence). DNA for the CDR3: TGTGCCAGCAGATTATACCGGGACAGGGTATTTGTAAATTCCTACAATGAGCAGTTCTTC. Its translation is CASRLYRDRVFVNSYNEQFF.

The chain combines TRBV19 with TRBJ2-1; D call uncertain. The CDR3 runs to 13 residues. Germline V lookup: CDR1 LNHDA, CDR2 SQIVND (reference sequence). V was trimmed by 3 bases and J by 4 bases, leaving 7 bases between them. Written as DNA, the CDR3 is TGTGCCAGTAGTATTTACAAGTACAATGAGCAGTTCTTC. Translating gives CASSIYKYNEQFF.

The chain combines TRBV19 with TRBJ2-5; 12 nucleotides align to TRBD2. The CDR3 is made up of 17 amino acids. With V trimmed by 3 bases and J by 2 bases, 7 bases remained unmatched. Germline V gene data show CDR1 as LNHDA and CDR2 as SQIVND (reference sequence). CDR3 bases: TGTGCCAGTAGTATTGGGCCGGGACTAGCGGGTCAAGAGACCCAGTACTTC. This gives the protein CASSIGPGLAGQETQYF.

The rearrangement joins TRBV30 to TRBJ1-3, with D unresolved. The germline V gene has CDR1 GTSNPN and CDR2 SVGIG (reference sequence). This CDR3 has 14 residues. V lost 4 bases and J lost 11, with 21 bases in between. The CDR3 DNA is TGTGCCTGGACCAGAGGGTCTCGGAACACCGCCATATATTTT. As protein: CAWTRGSRNTAIYF.

The CDR3 loop is CASSPLAGTQETQYF. The CDR3 nucleotides are TGTGCCAGCAGCCCTCTAGCGGGGACGCAAGAGACCCAGTACTTC. The V call is TRBV11-2, the J call TRBJ2-5; 9 bases match TRBD2. The CDR3 covers 15 residues. The germline CDR1 and CDR2 sequences are SGHAT and FQNNGV. Trimming removed 5 bases from V and 2 bases from J; junction bases left unmatched: 6.

The chain is built from TRBV23-1 and TRBJ2-3, with TRBD1 as a possible D gene (5 bases). TRBV23-1 is placed among ORFs of uncertain function. The CDR3 length is 17 residues. V shed 0 bases and J shed 2 bases, with 15 bases lying between them. DNA for the CDR3: TGCGCCAGCAGTCAATCAGGCAGGGCCATCGCCACAGATACGCAGTATTTT. Amino acid sequence: CASSQSGRAIATDTQYF.

The chain has TRBV5-1 and TRBJ2-2; TRBD1 matches at 9 bases. Germline lookup yields CDR1 SGHRS and CDR2 YFSETQ. The CDR3 contains 14 residues. V shed 4 bases, J shed 10 bases, and the junction held 8 bases outside the gene matches. The CDR3 reads CASSPGQGGAELFF. The CDR3 coding sequence is TGCGCCAGCAGCCCGGGACAGGGAGGTGCGGAGCTGTTTTTT.

J is TRBJ2-3 and V is TRBV12-5; D might be TRBD2 (6 bases). The V end was cut by 5 bases, the J end by 4 bases, with 19 bases between. Germline V lookup: CDR1 LGHNT, CDR2 FRNRAP. This CDR3 has 16 residues. CDR3 DNA sequence: TGTGCTAGTGGTCCGTACCGGGGGACGGGGGCAGATACGCAGTATTTT. Protein sequence: CASGPYRGTGADTQYF.

The V gene is TRBV7-6, the J gene TRBJ1-2, with 9 nucleotides matching TRBD1. Trimming at V came to 4 bases and at J to 8 bases, leaving 11 bases not matched to a gene. Germline V gene sequence: CDR1 SGHVS, CDR2 FNYEAQ. CDR3 length: 15 amino acids. Here the CDR3 DNA reads TGTGCCAGCAGCTCCGACAGGGGGGAGAGATCGGGCTACACCTTC. It specifies CASSSDRGERSGYTF. The whole variable domain, remainder taken from reference TRBV7-6 and TRBJ1-2, is GAGVSQSPRYKVTKRGQDVALRCDPISGHVSLYWYRQALGQGPEFLTYFNYEAQQDKSGLPNDRFSAERPEGSISTLTIQRTEQRDSAMYRCASSSDRGERSGYTFGSGTRLTVV.

CDR3 in amino acids: CASSNSGKGYTF. For the CDR3, the DNA is TGTGCCAGCAGTAATTCAGGGAAAGGCTACACCTTC. The chain couples TRBV27 to TRBJ1-2, with D tentatively TRBD1 (5 bases). CDR1 and CDR2 (germline): MNHEY, SMNVEV (reference sequence). The CDR3 extends over 12 amino acids. Trimming took 5 bases from V and 8 from J, leaving 12 bases between them.

This clone has just one count. This sequence joins TRBV6-5 and TRBJ2-4; 8 bases align to TRBD2. The CDR3 loop spans 14 amino acids. The V gene's germline CDR1 is MNHEY and CDR2 SVGAGI. The J segment lost 0 bases and the V segment lost 11 bases, leaving 6 bases of the junction unmatched. CDR3 sequence reads: CAVGLAGAKNIQYF. CDR3 coding DNA: TGTGCCGTGGGGCTAGCGGGAGCCAAAAACATTCAGTACTTC.

V is TRBV19 and J is TRBJ2-7; possible D gene TRBD1, 6 bases. Germline V gene lookup returns CDR1 LNHDA and CDR2 SQIVND (reference sequence). This CDR3 has 14 amino acids. Trimming took off 5 bases at V and 0 bases at J, with 11 bases between the two ends. The CDR3 protein is CASSYNRDSYEQYF. The DNA of the CDR3 is TGTGCCAGTAGTTATAACAGGGACTCCTACGAGCAGTACTTC.